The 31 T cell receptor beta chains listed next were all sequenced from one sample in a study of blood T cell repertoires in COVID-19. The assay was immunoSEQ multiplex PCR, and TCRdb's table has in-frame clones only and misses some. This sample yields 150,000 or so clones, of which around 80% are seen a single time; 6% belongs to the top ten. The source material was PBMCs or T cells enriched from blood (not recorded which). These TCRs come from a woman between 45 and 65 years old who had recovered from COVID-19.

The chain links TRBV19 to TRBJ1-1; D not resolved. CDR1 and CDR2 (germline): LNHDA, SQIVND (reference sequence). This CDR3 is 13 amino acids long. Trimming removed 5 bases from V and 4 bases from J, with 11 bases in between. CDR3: CASSPGGGTEAFF. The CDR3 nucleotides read TGTGCCAGTAGTCCCGGTGGTGGCACTGAAGCTTTCTTT. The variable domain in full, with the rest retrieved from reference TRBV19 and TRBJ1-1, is DGGITQSPKYLFRKEGQNVTLSCEQNLNHDAMYWYRQDPGQGLRLIYYSQIVNDFQKGDIAEGYSVSREKKESFPLTVTSAQKNPTAFYLCASSPGGGTEAFFGQGTRLTVV.

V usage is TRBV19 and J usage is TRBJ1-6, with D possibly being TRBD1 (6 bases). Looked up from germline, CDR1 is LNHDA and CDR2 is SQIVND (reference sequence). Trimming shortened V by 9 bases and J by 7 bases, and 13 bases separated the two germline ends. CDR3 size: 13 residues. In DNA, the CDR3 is TGTGCCAGACGGCACAGGGTCAATTCACCCCTCCACTTT. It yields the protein CARRHRVNSPLHF.

CDR3 amino acids: CASSNPTAGSSYNEQFF. The CDR3 bases are TGTGCCAGCAGCAACCCGACAGCGGGGAGCTCCTACAATGAGCAGTTCTTC. J is TRBJ2-1 and V is TRBV11-2, with 7 positions matching TRBD2. V shed 5 bases and J 0 bases; nucleotides not matched to a gene: 10. The CDR3 runs to 17 residues. From germline, CDR1 is SGHAT and CDR2 FQNNGV.

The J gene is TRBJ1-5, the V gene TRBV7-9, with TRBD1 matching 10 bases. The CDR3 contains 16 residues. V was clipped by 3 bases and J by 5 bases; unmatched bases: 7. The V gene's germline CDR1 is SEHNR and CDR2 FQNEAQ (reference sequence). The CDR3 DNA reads TGTGCCAGCAGCTTTATGTCCGGGACAGGGGATCAGCCCCAGCATTTT. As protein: CASSFMSGTGDQPQHF.

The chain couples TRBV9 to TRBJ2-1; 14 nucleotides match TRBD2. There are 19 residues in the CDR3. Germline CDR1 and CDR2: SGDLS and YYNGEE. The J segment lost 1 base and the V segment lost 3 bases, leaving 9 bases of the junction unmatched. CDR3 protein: CASSGTGTSGGQSYNEQFF. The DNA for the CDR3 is TGTGCCAGCAGCGGAACCGGGACTAGCGGGGGTCAATCCTACAATGAGCAGTTCTTC.

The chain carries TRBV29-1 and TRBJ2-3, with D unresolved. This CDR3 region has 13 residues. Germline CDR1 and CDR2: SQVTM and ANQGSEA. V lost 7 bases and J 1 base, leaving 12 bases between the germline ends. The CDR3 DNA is TGCAGCGCCTCTCTTCCCCGCACAGATACGCAGTATTTT. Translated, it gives CSASLPRTDTQYF.

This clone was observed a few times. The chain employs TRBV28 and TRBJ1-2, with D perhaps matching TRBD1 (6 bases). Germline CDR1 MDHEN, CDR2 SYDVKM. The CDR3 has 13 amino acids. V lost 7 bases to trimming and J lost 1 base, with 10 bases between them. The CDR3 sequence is CASNTGFNYGYTF. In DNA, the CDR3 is TGTGCCAGCAATACAGGGTTTAACTATGGCTACACCTTC.

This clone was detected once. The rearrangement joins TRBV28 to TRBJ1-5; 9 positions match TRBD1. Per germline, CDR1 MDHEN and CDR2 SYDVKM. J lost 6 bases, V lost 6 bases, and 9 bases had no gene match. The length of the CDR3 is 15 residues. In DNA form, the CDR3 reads TGTGCCAGCAGAACAGGGGGCGGAGTCGGTCAGCCCCAGCATTTT. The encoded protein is CASRTGGGVGQPQHF.

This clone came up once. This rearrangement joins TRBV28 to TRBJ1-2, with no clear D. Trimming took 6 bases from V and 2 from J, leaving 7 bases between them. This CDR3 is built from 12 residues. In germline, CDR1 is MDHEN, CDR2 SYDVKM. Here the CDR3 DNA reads TGTGCCAGCAGCGTCCCGAACTATGGCTACACCTTC. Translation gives CASSVPNYGYTF.

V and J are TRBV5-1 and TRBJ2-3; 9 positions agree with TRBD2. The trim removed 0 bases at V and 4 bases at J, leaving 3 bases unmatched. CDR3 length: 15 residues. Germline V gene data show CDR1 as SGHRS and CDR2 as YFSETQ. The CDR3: CASSLEGGGADTQYF. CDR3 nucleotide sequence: TGCGCCAGCAGCTTGGAAGGCGGGGGGGCAGATACGCAGTATTTT.

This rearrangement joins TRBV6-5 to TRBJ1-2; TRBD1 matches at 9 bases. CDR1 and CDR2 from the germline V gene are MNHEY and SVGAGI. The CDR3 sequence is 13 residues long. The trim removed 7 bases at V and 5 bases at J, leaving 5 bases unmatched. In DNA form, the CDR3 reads TGTGCCAGCAATCCGGGACAGGGATATGGCTACACCTTC. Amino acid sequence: CASNPGQGYGYTF.

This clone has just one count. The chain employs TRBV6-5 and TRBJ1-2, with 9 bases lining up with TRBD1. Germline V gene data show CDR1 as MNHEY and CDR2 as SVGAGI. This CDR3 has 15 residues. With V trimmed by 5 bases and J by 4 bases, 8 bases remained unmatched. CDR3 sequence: CASSLTGTGIYGYTF. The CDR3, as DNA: TGTGCCAGCAGTCTAACTGGGACAGGGATCTATGGCTACACCTTC.

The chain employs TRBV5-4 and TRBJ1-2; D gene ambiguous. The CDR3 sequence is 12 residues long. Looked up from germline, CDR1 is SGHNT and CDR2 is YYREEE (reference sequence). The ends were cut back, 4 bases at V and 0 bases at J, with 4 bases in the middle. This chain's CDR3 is CASSGANYGYTF. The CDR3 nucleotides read TGTGCCAGCAGCGGAGCTAACTATGGCTACACCTTC.

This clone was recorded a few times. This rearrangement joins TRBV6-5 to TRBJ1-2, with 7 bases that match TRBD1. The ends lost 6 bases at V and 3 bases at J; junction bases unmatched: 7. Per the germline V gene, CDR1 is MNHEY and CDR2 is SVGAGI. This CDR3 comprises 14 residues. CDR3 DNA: TGTGCCAGCAGCCACAGGGGCCCGGACTATGGCTACACCTTC. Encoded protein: CASSHRGPDYGYTF.

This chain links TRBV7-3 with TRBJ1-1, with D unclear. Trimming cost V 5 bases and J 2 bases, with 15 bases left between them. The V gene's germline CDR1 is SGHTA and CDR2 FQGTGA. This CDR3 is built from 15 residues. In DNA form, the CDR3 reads TGTGCCAGCAGCGAACCCCAAGCGGGAAACACTGAAGCTTTCTTT. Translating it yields CASSEPQAGNTEAFF.

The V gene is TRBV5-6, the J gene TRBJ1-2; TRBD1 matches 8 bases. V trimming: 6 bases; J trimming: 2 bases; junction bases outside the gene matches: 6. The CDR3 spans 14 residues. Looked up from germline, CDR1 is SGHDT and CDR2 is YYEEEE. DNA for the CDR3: TGTGCCAGCACTTGGACAGGGACCAACTATGGCTACACCTTC. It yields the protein CASTWTGTNYGYTF.

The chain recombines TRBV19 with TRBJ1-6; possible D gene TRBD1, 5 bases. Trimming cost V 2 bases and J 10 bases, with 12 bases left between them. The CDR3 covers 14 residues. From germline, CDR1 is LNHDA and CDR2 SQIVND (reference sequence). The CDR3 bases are TGTGCCAGTAGTATAACCCCGACAGAATCACCCCTCCACTTT. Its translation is CASSITPTESPLHF.

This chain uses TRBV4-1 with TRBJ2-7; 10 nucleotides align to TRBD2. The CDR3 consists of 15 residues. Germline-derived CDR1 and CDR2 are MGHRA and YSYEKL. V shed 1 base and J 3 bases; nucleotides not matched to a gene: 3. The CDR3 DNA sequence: TGCGCCAGCAGCCAAGGCACTAGCGGGGACTACGAGCAGTACGTC. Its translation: CASSQGTSGDYEQYV.

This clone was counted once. The CDR3 DNA reads as TGCGCCAGCACAATAAGCGGGAGGGAAAAGACCCAGTACTTC. This gives the protein CASTISGREKTQYF. The chain links TRBV5-1 to TRBJ2-5, with 10 nucleotides matching TRBD2. The CDR3 consists of 14 residues. Germline V gene sequence: CDR1 SGHRS, CDR2 YFSETQ. Unmatched junction bases numbered 8, after V lost 6 bases and J lost 6 bases. The variable domain in full, completed from reference TRBV5-1 and TRBJ2-5, reads KAGVTQTPRYLIKTRGQQVTLSCSPISGHRSVSWYQQTPGQGLQFLFEYFSETQRNKGNFPGRFSGRQFSNSRSEMNVSTLELGDSALYLCASTISGREKTQYFGPGTRLLVL.

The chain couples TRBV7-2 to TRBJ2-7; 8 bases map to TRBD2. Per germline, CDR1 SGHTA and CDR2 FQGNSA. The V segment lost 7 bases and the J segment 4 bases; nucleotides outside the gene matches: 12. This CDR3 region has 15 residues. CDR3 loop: CASTPFSSGDYEQYF. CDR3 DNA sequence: TGTGCCAGCACCCCTTTTAGTAGCGGGGATTACGAGCAGTACTTC. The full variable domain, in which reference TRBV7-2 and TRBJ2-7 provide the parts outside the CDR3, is GAGVSQSPSNKVTEKGKDVELRCDPISGHTALYWYRQSLGQGLEFLIYFQGNSAPDKSGLPSDRFSAERTGGSVSTLTIQRTQQEDSAVYLCASTPFSSGDYEQYFGPGTRLTVT.

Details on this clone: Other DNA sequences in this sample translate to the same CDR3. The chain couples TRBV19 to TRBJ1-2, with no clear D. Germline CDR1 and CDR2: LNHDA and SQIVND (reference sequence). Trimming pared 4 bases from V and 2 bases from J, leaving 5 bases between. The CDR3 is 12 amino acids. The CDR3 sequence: CASSRANYGYTF. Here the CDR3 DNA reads TGTGCCAGTAGTAGGGCCAACTATGGCTACACCTTC.

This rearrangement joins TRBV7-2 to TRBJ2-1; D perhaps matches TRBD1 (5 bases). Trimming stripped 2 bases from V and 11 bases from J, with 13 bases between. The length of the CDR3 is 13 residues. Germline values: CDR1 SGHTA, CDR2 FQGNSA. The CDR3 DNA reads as TGTGCCAGCAGCTTAAAAGACAGAACCAAGCAGTTCTTC. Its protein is CASSLKDRTKQFF.

CDR3 coding DNA: TGTGCCAGCAGCTCGTCAGGGAAAGAGCAGTTCTTC. It specifies CASSSSGKEQFF. V usage is TRBV7-9 and J usage is TRBJ2-1, with D maybe TRBD1 (5 bases). The ends were cut back, 4 bases at V and 10 bases at J, with 11 bases in the middle. The CDR3 length is 12 residues. From germline, CDR1 is SEHNR and CDR2 FQNEAQ (reference sequence).

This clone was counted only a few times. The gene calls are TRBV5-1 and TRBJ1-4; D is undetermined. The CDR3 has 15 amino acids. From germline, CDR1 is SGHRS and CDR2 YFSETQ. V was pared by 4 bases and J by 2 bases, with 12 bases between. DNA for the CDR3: TGCGCCAGCAGCGGAGAGGGTTTCACTAATGAAAAACTGTTTTTT. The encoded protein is CASSGEGFTNEKLFF.

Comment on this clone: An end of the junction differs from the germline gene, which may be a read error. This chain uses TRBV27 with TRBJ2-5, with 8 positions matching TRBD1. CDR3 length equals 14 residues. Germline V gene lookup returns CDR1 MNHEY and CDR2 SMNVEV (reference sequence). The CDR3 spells CASSVSTGGETQYF. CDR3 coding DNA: TGTGCCAGCAGTGTATCCACAGGGGGTGAGACCCAGTACTTC.

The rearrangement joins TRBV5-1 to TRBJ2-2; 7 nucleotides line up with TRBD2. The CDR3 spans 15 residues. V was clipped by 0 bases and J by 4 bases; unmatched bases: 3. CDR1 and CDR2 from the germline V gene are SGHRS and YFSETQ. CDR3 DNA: TGCGCCAGCAGCTTGGCCGTAGCGGGCACCGGGGAGCTGTTTTTT. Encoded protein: CASSLAVAGTGELFF.

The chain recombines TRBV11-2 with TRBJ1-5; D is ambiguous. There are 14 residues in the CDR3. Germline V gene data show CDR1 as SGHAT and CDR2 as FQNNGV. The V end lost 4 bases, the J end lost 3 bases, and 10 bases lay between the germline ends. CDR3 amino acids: CASSSLDFNQPQHF. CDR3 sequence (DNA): TGTGCCAGCAGCTCCCTGGACTTCAATCAGCCCCAGCATTTT.

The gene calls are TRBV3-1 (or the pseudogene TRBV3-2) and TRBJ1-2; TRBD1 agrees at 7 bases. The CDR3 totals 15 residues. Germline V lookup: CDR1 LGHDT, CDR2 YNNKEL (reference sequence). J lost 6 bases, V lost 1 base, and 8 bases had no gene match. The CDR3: CASSQGRGLWDGYTF. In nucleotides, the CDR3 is TGTGCCAGCAGCCAAGGGAGGGGGCTCTGGGATGGCTACACCTTC.

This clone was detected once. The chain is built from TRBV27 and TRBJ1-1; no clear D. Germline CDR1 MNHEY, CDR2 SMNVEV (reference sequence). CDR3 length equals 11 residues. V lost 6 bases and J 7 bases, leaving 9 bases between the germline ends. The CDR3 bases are TGTGCCAGCAGGAGCCTGTTTGAAGCTTTCTTT. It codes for CASRSLFEAFF.

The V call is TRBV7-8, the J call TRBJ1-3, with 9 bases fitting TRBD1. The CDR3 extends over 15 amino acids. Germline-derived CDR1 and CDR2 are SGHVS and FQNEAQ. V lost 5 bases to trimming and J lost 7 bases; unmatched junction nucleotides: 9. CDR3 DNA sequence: TGTGCCAGCAGCAGTCCCGGGACAGGGTGGAACACCATATATTTT. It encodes CASSSPGTGWNTIYF.

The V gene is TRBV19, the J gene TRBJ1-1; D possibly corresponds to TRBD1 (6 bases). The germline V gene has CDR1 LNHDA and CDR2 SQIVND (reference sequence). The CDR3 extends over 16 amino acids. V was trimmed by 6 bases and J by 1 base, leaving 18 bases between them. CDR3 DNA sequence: TGTGCCAGTAGCTTGACCCCCGACAGGCCGAACACTGAAGCTTTCTTT. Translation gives CASSLTPDRPNTEAFF.